This entry features one TCR beta chain sequence. In the sorted-subset replicate PCRs, 150 to 200 ng DNA, 25,000 to 35,000 T cell genomes, was used. Sequencing was performed with immunoSEQ multiplex PCR; in TCRdb, only in-frame clones are kept and a portion is missing. The sample contains about 1 million clones, 65% to 80% of which appear only once. This sample is part of a study of shared clonotypes between healthy human individuals. The CDR3 is made up of 16 amino acids. CDR1 is SGHRS, CDR2 YFSETQ, per germline. V lost 0 bases, J lost 5 bases, and 16 bases lay in between. Only Caucasian adults living in Nashville, Tennessee served as donors.

Input material: memory CD4+ T cells sorted from blood. Subset indicated: CD45RA-negative fraction. The chain uses TRBV5-1 and TRBJ2-3; D might be TRBD1 (7 bases). This clonotype was sampled from a man aged 18 to 29 in good health. For the CDR3, the DNA is TGCGCCAGCAGCTTGGAAGGAGGGGGCGCGGTAGATACGCAGTATTTT. Residues: CASSLEGGGAVDTQYF.